A single sample is the source of the 9 T cell receptor beta chains below, sequenced in a study of T cells in Graves' hyperthyroidism and ophthalmopathy. Regions amplified from RNA transcripts were the TCR beta CDR3 regions. Initially, a first-round RT-PCR of the TCR CDR3 employed the HTBI primer set. A single record per CDR3 protein comes from TCRdb applying MiXCR to the multiplex PCR reads. This table has nearly 250,000 distinct CDR3 sequences, about 15% appearing once. Sequencing was carried out using blood. The origin of the receptors is a woman between 18 and 29 years old with Graves' ophthalmopathy.

This clonotype was detected many times. The CDR3 sequence: CASSLAAVQNTEAFF. CDR3 bases: TGCGCCAGCAGCTTGGCCGCAGTTCAGAACACTGAAGCTTTCTTT. The J gene is TRBJ1-1, the V gene TRBV5-1; unclear D gene. The CDR3 is 15 amino acids. V was clipped by 0 bases and J by 1 base, with 10 bases between them. Germline CDR1 SGHRS, CDR2 YFSETQ.

This clonotype showed up many times. The genes are TRBV29-1 and TRBJ2-3; 7 bases agree with TRBD2. Losses at the gene ends were 6 bases for V and 0 bases for J; bases not matched to a gene: 9. The CDR3 sequence is 15 residues long. CDR1 is SQVTM and CDR2 is ANQGSEA in the germline V gene. CDR3 nucleotide sequence: TGCAGCGTACTGGCTAGCGGCTCTAGCACAGATACGCAGTATTTT. Protein product: CSVLASGSSTDTQYF.

At least ten counts were recorded for this clonotype. V is TRBV6-6 and J is TRBJ2-6; D is unclear. Germline CDR1 is MNHNY and CDR2 is SVGAGI (reference sequence). This CDR3 comprises 18 residues. The V gene lost 1 base and the J gene lost 0 bases, with 13 bases spanning the gap. CDR3 sequence: CASSYFSGVTSGANVLTF. The CDR3 nucleotides are TGTGCCAGCAGTTACTTCTCAGGAGTCACCTCTGGGGCCAACGTCCTGACTTTC.

This clonotype was seen ten or more times. The V gene is TRBV6-1, the J gene TRBJ1-5; D might be TRBD1 (6 bases). CDR3 length: 11 amino acids. V lost 9 bases, J lost 7 bases, and 10 bases lay in between. Germline CDR1 is MNHNS and CDR2 is SASEGT. CDR3 residues: CARGAGQPQHF. The CDR3 coding sequence is TGTGCCAGGGGGGCGGGACAGCCCCAGCATTTT.

In this sample, this clonotype turned up many times. The chain uses TRBV5-1 and TRBJ1-2; 9 positions match TRBD1. Germline trimming cut 4 bases from V and 3 bases from J; bases unmatched to any gene: 10. Germline assignment: CDR1 SGHRS and CDR2 YFSETQ. This CDR3 has 16 residues. As DNA, the CDR3 is TGCGCCAGCAGCCCCGGGACAGGGAGATTGGACTATGGCTACACCTTC. Translating gives CASSPGTGRLDYGYTF.

In this sample, this clonotype turned up many times. The genes are TRBV7-2 and TRBJ2-5; D remains ambiguous. CDR1 and CDR2 (germline): SGHTA, FQGNSA. Trimming shortened V by 5 bases and J by 5 bases, and 12 bases separated the two germline ends. This CDR3 has 13 amino acids. The chain's CDR3 is CASSRDTRETQYF. Written as DNA, the CDR3 is TGTGCCAGCAGCCGAGACACCCGGGAGACCCAGTACTTC.

V is TRBV27 and J is TRBJ2-7; a possible D gene is TRBD1 (6 bases). This CDR3 region has 13 residues. The V end was cut by 1 base, the J end by 7 bases, with 11 bases between. Germline V gives CDR1 MNHEY, CDR2 SMNVEV (reference sequence). The CDR3 DNA sequence: TGTGCCAGCAGTTTATACAGGGCGGGTGAGCAGTACTTC. The encoded protein is CASSLYRAGEQYF.

This clonotype has at least ten counts. This chain links TRBV3-1 with TRBJ2-5, with a weak D call TRBD1 (6 bases). The germline V gene has CDR1 LGHDT and CDR2 YNNKEL (reference sequence). There are 14 residues in the CDR3. V was clipped by 1 base and J by 5 bases, with 11 bases between them. The CDR3 coding sequence is TGTGCCAGCAGCCAAGGGCCAGGGGTCGAGACCCAGTACTTC. Protein sequence: CASSQGPGVETQYF.

Many counts were recorded for this clonotype. The CDR3 sequence: CASRTAAEAFF. CDR3 in DNA: TGTGCCAGCAGGACAGCGGCTGAAGCTTTCTTT. This chain uses TRBV27 with TRBJ1-1; maybe TRBD1 (5 bases). This CDR3 contains 11 residues. V lost 6 bases to trimming and J lost 6 bases, with 8 bases between them. Looked up from germline, CDR1 is MNHEY and CDR2 is SMNVEV (reference sequence).